Shown below are 2 T cell receptor beta chains from a single sample sequenced in a study of control samples from healthy donors and cancer patients. The repertoire was sequenced with immunoSEQ multiplex PCR; TCRdb's copy has only in-frame clones and lacks some. The table for this sample gives under 200,000 clones. The sequencing sample was made of blood. The receptors were gathered from a woman younger than 45 in good health.

This chain joins TRBV5-1 and TRBJ2-5, with 8 bases aligning to TRBD2. The length of the CDR3 is 16 residues. V shed 1 base, J shed 0 bases, and the junction held 5 bases outside the gene matches. CDR1 and CDR2 (germline): SGHRS, YFSETQ. Written as DNA, the CDR3 is TGCGCCAGCAGCTTGTCAAGCGGGGGACACCAAGAGACCCAGTACTTC. Translating gives CASSLSSGGHQETQYF.

J is TRBJ1-1 and V is TRBV28; no clear D. V was clipped by 3 bases and J by 6 bases, with 11 bases between them. Germline V gives CDR1 MDHEN, CDR2 SYDVKM. CDR3 length: 13 amino acids. The CDR3 bases are TGTGCCAGCAGTTTGTGGAGTACCCCTGAAGCTTTCTTT. This translates into CASSLWSTPEAFF.